This TCR beta chain originates from a study of early T cells in non-severe SARS-CoV-2 infection. General study findings and limits: Reliance on VDJdb matching favored anti-spike CD8 responses; private and CD4 specificities were missed.

Individually, cDNA molecules had unique molecular identifiers attached to them. TCRdb called the 5' RACE reads again in MiXCR, with one record for every CDR3 protein. This table has 55,000 to 85,000 distinct CDR3 sequences, roughly 15% appearing once. CDR3 length equals 14 residues. Trimming left V 3 bases short and J 2 bases short, with 10 bases between. Per germline, CDR1 DFQATT and CDR2 SNEGSKA (reference sequence). Comment on this clonotype: What it binds is unknown.

This TCR was recovered from an adult who was a healthcare worker with PCR-confirmed SARS-CoV-2 infection or an uninfected control (not recorded which). The material sequenced was whole blood. The genes are TRBV20-1 and TRBJ2-2; D gene unclear. For the CDR3, the DNA is TGCAGTGCTAGTCTCGGGCCTAACACCGGGGAGCTGTTTTTT. Amino acids: CSASLGPNTGELFF.